The sequence of this TCR beta chain was determined in a study of OX40 agonist ivuxolimab in advanced cancers. Whole-study context: Patients in the trial were receiving intravenous ivuxolimab every 2 weeks, at doses of 0.01 to 10 mg/kg.

Study outcomes and limitations: The CD4+ and CD8+ T cells in the blood had expanded clonally by week 6 at 0.1 to 3.0 mg/kg. Partial responders dosed at 0.1-3.0 mg/kg displayed clonal expansion ranking among the lowest.

J was trimmed by 3 bases and V by 1 base; bases with no gene match: 7. Germline V lookup: CDR1 LNHNV, CDR2 YYDKDF (reference sequence). CDR3 size: 16 residues. Assay: immunoSEQ multiplex PCR; the TCRdb copy retains only in-frame clones and omits some. The top ten clones hold less than 25% of a sample with 25,000 to 35,000 clones, roughly 80% of them seen once. Comment on this clone: Its specificity is not known.

Patients were excluded for autoimmune disease history or systemic immunosuppression. The chain recombines TRBV15 with TRBJ2-3, with 7 bases lining up with TRBD2. This sample comprised CD4+ or CD8+ T cells sorted from blood, obtained in a trial of the OX40 agonist ivuxolimab. This receptor was identified in an adult with an advanced solid tumor such as melanoma, head and neck, liver or kidney cancer. In DNA, the CDR3 is TGTGCCACCAGCAGAGTGTCCGGGGGGTTTACAGATACGCAGTATTTT. Translating gives CATSRVSGGFTDTQYF.